Shown below are 29 T cell receptor beta chains from a single sample sequenced in a study of shared clonotypes between healthy human individuals. This table comes from immunoSEQ multiplex PCR, and its TCRdb copy is limited to in-frame clones, with some not included. The sample lists 700,000 or so clones; about 78% were seen once. Source material: memory CD4+ T cells sorted from blood. Subset of the sample: CD45RA-negative fraction. The receptors here all came from a woman in her twenties or thirties in good health.

This chain connects TRBV5-8 to TRBJ2-1, with 7 nucleotides matching TRBD2. V shed 4 bases and J 0 bases; nucleotides not matched to a gene: 10. The CDR3 sequence is 17 residues long. Germline lookup yields CDR1 SGHTS and CDR2 YDEGEE. The CDR3 loop reads CASSPGTTPSSYNEQFF. DNA for the CDR3: TGTGCCAGCAGCCCCGGGACTACGCCGAGCTCCTACAATGAGCAGTTCTTC.

The chain recombines TRBV19 with TRBJ2-2; perhaps TRBD1 as D (6 bases). Trimming shortened V by 4 bases and J by 6 bases, and 12 bases separated the two germline ends. Germline V gene data show CDR1 as LNHDA and CDR2 as SQIVND (reference sequence). This CDR3 is 14 amino acids long. The CDR3 region is CASSTTGGPGELFF. CDR3 bases: TGTGCCAGTAGTACGACAGGTGGTCCCGGGGAGCTGTTTTTT.

In this sample, this clone turned up many times. This chain links TRBV11-2 with TRBJ2-7; D gene uncertain. Trimming cost V 5 bases and J 6 bases, with 14 bases left between them. This CDR3 has 13 amino acids. CDR1 and CDR2 (germline): SGHAT, FQNNGV. The CDR3 coding sequence is TGTGCCAGCAGCCCCCTGGGAATTAGCGAGCAGTACTTC. Its protein is CASSPLGISEQYF.

The chain recombines TRBV11-2 with TRBJ2-5; TRBD2 agrees at 10 bases. Germline CDR1 reads SGHAT; CDR2 reads FQNNGV. V lost 5 bases, J lost 4 bases, and 7 bases stayed unmatched. This CDR3 contains 15 residues. The CDR3 DNA reads as TGTGCCAGCAGCAAACAGCGGACTAGCGGAGAGACCCAGTACTTC. It codes for CASSKQRTSGETQYF.

This clone was detected a few times. The rearrangement joins TRBV11-2 to TRBJ2-7; 9 positions agree with TRBD2. The trim removed 0 bases at V and 9 bases at J, leaving 12 bases unmatched. CDR1 SGHAT and CDR2 FQNNGV come from the germline V gene. The CDR3 covers 16 residues. The CDR3 loop is CASSLDQGREGPWQYF. The CDR3 coding sequence is TGTGCCAGCAGCTTAGATCAAGGGCGGGAGGGCCCATGGCAGTACTTC.

The chain is built from TRBV29-1 and TRBJ2-4; possibly TRBD1 for D (5 bases). The CDR3 contains 14 residues. Germline loops: CDR1 SQVTM, CDR2 ANQGSEA. Between the trimmed V and J ends, which lost 5 bases and 0 bases, there was a span of 11 bases. Here the CDR3 DNA reads TGCAGCGTTAAGGACACGATAGCCAAAAACATTCAGTACTTC. This translates into CSVKDTIAKNIQYF.

The chain couples TRBV28 to TRBJ2-7, with TRBD1 matching over 10 bases. CDR3 length: 17 amino acids. Per germline, CDR1 MDHEN and CDR2 SYDVKM. V was pared by 4 bases and J by 3 bases, with 12 bases of the junction left unmatched. The chain's CDR3 is CASSSPPGQGSIYEQYF. The CDR3 DNA is TGTGCCAGCAGTTCCCCCCCGGGACAGGGGTCCATCTACGAGCAGTACTTC.

This clone turned up a few times. V and J are TRBV10-1 and TRBJ2-2, with D possibly TRBD1 on 5 matching bases. V was clipped by 5 bases and J by 8 bases, with 15 bases between them. The length of the CDR3 is 14 residues. Germline V gives CDR1 WNHNN, CDR2 SYGVQD (reference sequence). In nucleotides, the CDR3 is TGCGCCAGCAGTCATAACAGGATCGGAGGGGAGCTGTTTTTT. It encodes CASSHNRIGGELFF.

This clone was detected only a few times. This chain connects TRBV29-1 to TRBJ2-1; TRBD2 aligns across 8 bases. CDR1 is SQVTM and CDR2 is ANQGSEA in the germline V gene. CDR3 length: 17 residues. The V gene end was trimmed by 0 bases and the J gene end by 4 bases; junction bases not matched to a gene: 11. CDR3 sequence (DNA): TGCAGCGTTGAAGATCTCTTAAAGCGGGGGACTTACAATGAGCAGTTCTTC. This gives the protein CSVEDLLKRGTYNEQFF.

The chain uses TRBV7-2 and TRBJ1-1, with a weak D call TRBD1 (5 bases). This CDR3 comprises 13 residues. V was pared by 5 bases and J by 1 base, with 8 bases between. Germline V gene sequence: CDR1 SGHTA, CDR2 FQGNSA. CDR3 residues: CASSVQANTEAFF. The CDR3 DNA is TGTGCCAGCAGCGTACAGGCGAACACTGAAGCTTTCTTT.

Many counts were recorded for this clone. V gene TRBV6-1 combines with J gene TRBJ1-2; 8 bases match TRBD1. With V trimmed by 2 bases and J by 4 bases, 18 bases remained unmatched. The CDR3 is 19 amino acids. Germline assignment: CDR1 MNHNS and CDR2 SASEGT. CDR3 DNA sequence: TGTGCCAGCAGTGAATTTTGGGGACAGGCAAACTCAAATTCCTATGGCTACACCTTC. Amino acid sequence: CASSEFWGQANSNSYGYTF.

In this sample, this clone turned up a few times. The chain recombines TRBV5-1 with TRBJ1-1, with 7 bases aligning to TRBD1. Looked up from germline, CDR1 is SGHRS and CDR2 is YFSETQ. After removal of 4 bases from V and 1 base from J, the junction contained 4 bases not matched to a gene. The CDR3 extends over 14 amino acids. The CDR3 DNA follows: TGCGCCAGCAGCACCGGGACAGAGAACACTGAAGCTTTCTTT. Translating gives CASSTGTENTEAFF.

This clone was seen a single time. The chain has TRBV16 and TRBJ2-2; tentative D call: TRBD2 (5 bases). Trimming removed 0 bases from V and 7 bases from J, with 12 bases in between. The CDR3 spans 15 residues. CDR1 is KGHSY and CDR2 is FQNENV in the germline V gene. For the CDR3, the DNA is TGTGCCAGCAGCCAATCTTACGCGGGTCACGGGGAGCTGTTTTTT. Protein product: CASSQSYAGHGELFF.

The rearrangement joins TRBV4-2 to TRBJ2-2; D uncertain. This CDR3 has 19 amino acids. The germline gives CDR1 LGHNA, CDR2 YNFKEQ. Trimming took 4 bases from V and 3 from J, leaving 24 bases between them. The CDR3 coding sequence is TGTGCCAGCAGCCGTAAATACAACGCGGCCGTTTTCGACACCGGGGAGCTGTTTTTT. It codes for CASSRKYNAAVFDTGELFF.

This clone was recorded at least ten times. The same CDR3 is also encoded by other DNA sequences in this sample. The rearrangement uses TRBV5-1 and TRBJ1-1; TRBD1 aligns across 9 bases. This CDR3 has 13 residues. Germline CDR1 SGHRS, CDR2 YFSETQ. Trimming took 7 bases from V and 6 from J; bases not matched to a gene: 7. CDR3 in DNA: TGCGCCAGCTCTCGGACAGGGGAAGCTGAAGCTTTCTTT. The encoded protein is CASSRTGEAEAFF.

The V gene is TRBV28, the J gene TRBJ1-2; no clear D. CDR1 is MDHEN and CDR2 is SYDVKM in the germline V gene. CDR3 length: 12 residues. Trimming cost V 3 bases and J 8 bases, with 10 bases left between them. CDR3 protein: CASSLRPDGYTF. Here the CDR3 DNA reads TGTGCCAGCAGTTTGCGGCCAGACGGCTACACCTTC.

The genes are TRBV27 and TRBJ2-3; a weak D match, TRBD1 (5 bases). Deletions cut 2 bases from V and 1 base from J, with 7 bases between. The germline gives CDR1 MNHEY, CDR2 SMNVEV (reference sequence). This CDR3 region has 14 residues. The CDR3 nucleotides are TGTGCCAGCAGTTTAAAAGGGGGCACAGATACGCAGTATTTT. Encoded protein: CASSLKGGTDTQYF.

This chain connects TRBV7-2 to TRBJ2-7; 9 nucleotides match TRBD1. The CDR3 contains 14 residues. Germline CDR1 SGHTA, CDR2 FQGNSA. V dropped 5 bases and J dropped 4; count of bases not matched to a gene: 6. The CDR3 nucleotides are TGTGCCAGCAGCCCCCGGACAGGGGAATACGAGCAGTACTTC. It codes for CASSPRTGEYEQYF.

This clone has a single count. The CDR3 DNA reads TGTGCCAGCAGCCAAGTCGGGAAATGGGAGCAGTACTTC. This encodes CASSQVGKWEQYF. The chain is built from TRBV14 and TRBJ2-7, with D perhaps TRBD2 (5 bases). This CDR3 contains 13 residues. In germline, CDR1 is SGHDN, CDR2 FVKESK. The germline V and J ends were trimmed by 1 base and 7 bases, with 11 bases remaining between them.

The gene calls are TRBV28 and TRBJ1-2; 7 bases map to TRBD1. The length of the CDR3 is 13 residues. The V gene's germline CDR1 is MDHEN and CDR2 SYDVKM. The junction had 8 bases not matched to a gene; V was cut back by 11 bases and J by 2 bases. The CDR3: CAARNRGNYGYTF. The CDR3 nucleotides are TGTGCCGCGAGAAACAGGGGAAACTATGGCTACACCTTC.

This clone has more than one count but fewer than ten. This chain connects TRBV9 to TRBJ1-1, with TRBD1 matching over 8 bases. The CDR3 length is 18 residues. From germline, CDR1 is SGDLS and CDR2 YYNGEE. V gave up 4 bases and J gave up 3 bases; unmatched junction bases: 17. The CDR3, as DNA: TGTGCCAGCAGCACAACGCTAGGGCAGGGGGCAGGTGACACTGAAGCTTTCTTT. As protein: CASSTTLGQGAGDTEAFF.

This chain connects TRBV5-1 to TRBJ2-1; 7 bases align to TRBD1. V shed 0 bases and J 8 bases; nucleotides not matched to a gene: 8. This CDR3 is 15 amino acids long. In germline, CDR1 is SGHRS, CDR2 YFSETQ. CDR3 protein: CASSLAATGLDEQFF. The CDR3 nucleotides are TGCGCCAGCAGCTTGGCTGCGACAGGGCTAGATGAGCAGTTCTTC. Supplemented by reference TRBV5-1 and TRBJ2-1, the full variable domain reads KAGVTQTPRYLIKTRGQQVTLSCSPISGHRSVSWYQQTPGQGLQFLFEYFSETQRNKGNFPGRFSGRQFSNSRSEMNVSTLELGDSALYLCASSLAATGLDEQFFGPGTRLTVL.

The V and J genes are TRBV4-1 and TRBJ1-4; 7 nucleotides align to TRBD1. V lost 2 bases, J lost 0 bases, and 6 bases stayed unmatched. Germline V CDR1 and CDR2: MGHRA, YSYEKL. The CDR3 is 17 amino acids. CDR3 residues: CASSQRQGTATNEKLFF. The CDR3 region has the DNA TGCGCCAGCAGCCAACGACAGGGAACGGCAACTAATGAAAAACTGTTTTTT.

J is TRBJ2-3 and V is TRBV27, with 8 bases fitting TRBD2. CDR1 is MNHEY and CDR2 is SMNVEV in the germline V gene (reference sequence). The CDR3 loop spans 16 amino acids. With 4 bases clipped from V and 3 bases from J, the junction kept 9 bases outside the gene matches. CDR3 amino acids: CASSSRTGGLTDTQYF. The CDR3 DNA is TGTGCCAGCAGTTCCCGAACGGGGGGGCTTACAGATACGCAGTATTTT.

This clone was detected ten times or more. The chain combines TRBV10-1 with TRBJ2-7; tentative D call: TRBD2 (5 bases). Trimming removed 4 bases from V and 1 base from J, with 8 bases in between. This CDR3 comprises 13 residues. Germline CDR1 and CDR2: WNHNN and SYGVQD (reference sequence). DNA of the CDR3: TGCGCCAGCAGTGGTGAGCGGTCCTACGAGCAGTACTTC. Translation gives CASSGERSYEQYF.

The chain joins TRBV5-6 to TRBJ2-1, with D perhaps given as TRBD1 or TRBD2 (5 bases each). CDR3 size: 15 residues. Germline CDR1 and CDR2: SGHDT and YYEEEE. V was pared by 6 bases and J by 0 bases, with 13 bases between. The CDR3 sequence is CASTLWGSSYNEQFF. CDR3 bases: TGTGCCAGCACCCTCTGGGGGTCCTCCTACAATGAGCAGTTCTTC.

J is TRBJ2-3 and V is TRBV5-6; TRBD2 matches 7 bases. Trimming took 3 bases from V and 12 from J; bases not matched to a gene: 13. This CDR3 has 14 residues. CDR1 SGHDT and CDR2 YYEEEE come from the germline V gene. CDR3 region: CASSWDVERETQYF. CDR3 nucleotide sequence: TGTGCCAGCAGCTGGGACGTAGAGCGGGAAACCCAGTATTTT.

The V gene is TRBV10-3, the J gene TRBJ1-3; no definite D call. Germline V gives CDR1 ENHRY, CDR2 SYGVKD. This CDR3 is built from 13 residues. V lost 0 bases to trimming and J lost 4 bases, with 4 bases between them. CDR3 sequence (DNA): TGTGCCATCAGTGAGTCGGCGGGAAACACCATATATTTT. Encoded protein: CAISESAGNTIYF.

This clone was seen only a few times. This chain links TRBV2 with TRBJ2-1; 9 nucleotides match TRBD2. Germline V gives CDR1 SNHLY, CDR2 FYNNEI. The V segment lost 6 bases and the J segment 9 bases; nucleotides outside the gene matches: 6. The CDR3 has 13 amino acids. The CDR3 coding sequence is TGTGCCAGCAGCCTAGCGGGAAGTGGTGAGCAGTTCTTC. Amino acids: CASSLAGSGEQFF.